This entry lists 24 T cell receptor beta chains sequenced from one sample in a study of cytomegalovirus exposure and HLA in healthy donors. PCR amplification relied on 60 Vbeta primers (plus 13 Jbeta primers). Clones were read by immunoSEQ multiplex PCR, and TCRdb kept only the in-frame ones, dropping some. The data hold 150,000 to 200,000 clones, with 78% observed a single time. The material sequenced was PBMCs. These TCRs come from a woman in her twenties or thirties in good health and CMV-seropositive.

V usage is TRBV15 and J usage is TRBJ2-6; a possible D gene is TRBD2 (5 bases). Trimming shortened V by 8 bases and J by 11 bases, and 25 bases separated the two germline ends. Germline V CDR1 and CDR2: LNHNV, YYDKDF (reference sequence). The CDR3 consists of 16 residues. The CDR3 region has the DNA TGTGCCACCGCCCTTAGTATAAACCCGGGGAATGACGTCCTGACTTTC. Translating it yields CATALSINPGNDVLTF. Full variable domain (rest looked up from reference TRBV15 and TRBJ2-6): DAMVIQNPRYQVTQFGKPVTLSCSQTLNHNVMYWYQQKSSQAPKLLFHYYDKDFNNEADTPDNFQSRRPNTSFCFLDIRSPGLGDTAMYLCATALSINPGNDVLTFGAGSRLTVL.

The chain recombines TRBV7-3 with TRBJ1-1, with a tentative D call TRBD1 (6 bases). Germline values: CDR1 SGHTA, CDR2 FQGTGA. With 6 bases removed from V and 1 base from J, the gap between germline ends came to 15 bases. The length of the CDR3 is 15 residues. This CDR3 reads CASRPTGRGNTEAFF. The CDR3 DNA reads TGTGCCAGCAGACCGACAGGCCGAGGGAACACTGAAGCTTTCTTT.

The chain employs TRBV5-1 and TRBJ1-2; no firm D call. Between the trimmed V and J ends, which lost 6 bases and 4 bases, there was a span of 16 bases. The CDR3 has 14 amino acids. Germline V gene lookup returns CDR1 SGHRS and CDR2 YFSETQ. CDR3 bases: TGCGCCAGCAATCCCGATGCATCCGGCTATGGCTACACCTTC. Translating it yields CASNPDASGYGYTF.

The V call is TRBV7-8, the J call TRBJ2-7; TRBD2 matches at 8 bases. V lost 5 bases and J lost 6; bases outside the gene matches: 15. The germline gives CDR1 SGHVS, CDR2 FQNEAQ. There are 16 residues in the CDR3. The CDR3 DNA reads TGTGCCAGCAGCCCAGCCTTCATACTAGCGGTTGGCGAGCAGTACTTC. Translation gives CASSPAFILAVGEQYF. Drawing the rest from reference TRBV7-8 and TRBJ2-7, the complete variable domain is GAGVSQSPRYKVAKRGQDVALRCDPISGHVSLFWYQQALGQGPEFLTYFQNEAQLDKSGLPSDRFFAERPEGSVSTLKIQRTQQEDSAVYLCASSPAFILAVGEQYFGPGTRLTVT.

In its sample, this clone was seen once. J is TRBJ2-7 and V is TRBV11-2; 8 nucleotides line up with TRBD2. The V segment lost 3 bases and the J segment 5 bases; nucleotides outside the gene matches: 6. Per germline, CDR1 SGHAT and CDR2 FQNNGV. There are 14 residues in the CDR3. This chain's CDR3 is CASSFAGGRNEQYF. Written as DNA, the CDR3 is TGTGCCAGCAGCTTCGCGGGGGGACGAAACGAGCAGTACTTC.

The rearrangement links TRBV5-6 to TRBJ1-1; D gene uncertain. Germline V CDR1 and CDR2: SGHDT, YYEEEE. The CDR3 is 17 residues long. V was trimmed by 4 bases and J by 1 base, leaving 20 bases between them. The CDR3 DNA sequence: TGTGCCAGCAGCCCCCCCCCGGGGAGATGGAGGAACACTGAAGCTTTCTTT. Encoded protein: CASSPPPGRWRNTEAFF.

The chain is built from TRBV6-1 and TRBJ1-2; possible D gene TRBD1, 5 bases. CDR3 length equals 12 residues. CDR1 MNHNS and CDR2 SASEGT come from the germline V gene. With 6 bases removed from V and 4 bases from J, the gap between germline ends came to 9 bases. CDR3 sequence reads: CASRGRGYGYTF. The CDR3 DNA follows: TGTGCCAGCAGGGGAAGGGGCTATGGCTACACCTTC.

V usage is TRBV25-1 and J usage is TRBJ2-5, with D uncertain. This CDR3 has 16 residues. Germline values: CDR1 MGHDK, CDR2 SYGVNS. Trimming took 7 bases from V and 0 from J, leaving 18 bases between them. CDR3 nucleotides: TGTGCCAGCACCCATCACTGGCGGCTATACCAAGAGACCCAGTACTTC. This gives the protein CASTHHWRLYQETQYF.

This clone has just a few counts. The J gene is TRBJ2-5, the V gene TRBV6-5; a possible D gene is TRBD1 (6 bases). The CDR3 runs 15 residues. CDR1 is MNHEY and CDR2 is SVGAGI in the germline V gene. Trimming took 4 bases from V and 1 from J, leaving 13 bases between them. Here the CDR3 DNA reads TGTGCCAGCAGTTTAGGACAGACAACCCAAGAGACCCAGTACTTC. It codes for CASSLGQTTQETQYF.

The chain is built from TRBV5-1 and TRBJ2-7; D is possibly TRBD2 (5 bases). Germline V lookup: CDR1 SGHRS, CDR2 YFSETQ. Trimming removed 4 bases at V and 0 bases at J, with 11 bases between. CDR3 size: 14 residues. The CDR3 reads CASSLSVTSYEQYF. The CDR3 DNA follows: TGCGCCAGCAGCCTTAGCGTGACCTCCTACGAGCAGTACTTC.

This clone showed up just once. J is TRBJ2-1 and V is TRBV2, with D tentatively TRBD2 (6 bases). Germline CDR1 and CDR2: SNHLY and FYNNEI. The CDR3 covers 13 residues. Trimming cost V 8 bases and J 6 bases, with 14 bases left between them. CDR3 DNA sequence: TGTGCCAGCCCTGGGGGGTTGGGCAATGAGCAGTTCTTC. It codes for CASPGGLGNEQFF.

This clone has just one count. The rearrangement joins TRBV28 to TRBJ1-5; possibly TRBD1 for D (5 bases). V was pared by 2 bases and J by 5 bases, with 13 bases between. The CDR3 covers 15 residues. CDR1 and CDR2 (germline): MDHEN, SYDVKM. CDR3 amino acids: CASSLGGREDQPQHF. CDR3 nucleotides: TGTGCCAGCAGTTTAGGTGGCAGGGAAGATCAGCCCCAGCATTTT.

The gene calls are TRBV29-1 and TRBJ2-5; TRBD1 matches at 7 bases. The J call may be in error: the DNA end matches TRBJ2-7 better. Germline V gene sequence: CDR1 SQVTM, CDR2 ANQGSEA. This CDR3 has 12 amino acids. CDR3 sequence: CSVGQGDYEQYF. CDR3 nucleotides: TGCAGCGTTGGACAGGGCGACTACGAGCAGTACTTC.

This clone is a singleton in its sample. The chain has TRBV27 and TRBJ1-5; D is possibly TRBD1 (5 bases). Between the trimmed V and J ends, which lost 0 bases and 3 bases, there was a span of 15 bases. CDR3 length equals 17 residues. Per germline, CDR1 MNHEY and CDR2 SMNVEV (reference sequence). The chain's CDR3 is CASSLSWRGSFNQPQHF. CDR3 nucleotides: TGTGCCAGCAGTTTATCGTGGAGGGGAAGTTTCAATCAGCCCCAGCATTTT.

This clone was seen a single time. The gene calls are TRBV13 and TRBJ2-1, with 10 bases that match TRBD2. The CDR3 sequence is 16 residues long. From germline, CDR1 is PRHDT and CDR2 FYEKMQ (reference sequence). V shed 5 bases, J shed 3 bases, and the junction held 7 bases outside the gene matches. The CDR3 nucleotides read TGTGCCAGCAGCGCTTCCGGGACTAGCGTCTACAATGAGCAGTTCTTC. Translating it yields CASSASGTSVYNEQFF.

This chain links TRBV10-3 with TRBJ1-1, with 9 bases aligning to TRBD1. The CDR3 is 14 residues long. V shed 8 bases, J shed 6 bases, and the junction held 10 bases outside the gene matches. From germline, CDR1 is ENHRY and CDR2 SYGVKD. The DNA for the CDR3 is TGTGCCATCGGGGGGGGACAGGGAGACGCTGAAGCTTTCTTT. Encoded protein: CAIGGGQGDAEAFF.

The sample holds one count of this clone. The chain is built from TRBV28 and TRBJ1-2, with a weak D call TRBD1 (6 bases). The V end lost 5 bases, the J end lost 8 bases, and 18 bases lay between the germline ends. Germline CDR1 reads MDHEN; CDR2 reads SYDVKM. CDR3 length equals 14 residues. The CDR3 DNA follows: TGTGCCAGCAGTCCGCGACAGGCCCGAGGGGGCTACACCTTC. It yields the protein CASSPRQARGGYTF.

There are a few counts of this clone. The chain recombines TRBV4-2 with TRBJ1-2, with D unclear. Germline V gives CDR1 LGHNA, CDR2 YNFKEQ. V was clipped by 0 bases and J by 4 bases, with 12 bases between them. The CDR3 totals 15 residues. The CDR3 sequence: CASSQDRSMIYGYTF. The CDR3 DNA reads TGTGCCAGCAGCCAAGATCGTAGCATGATCTATGGCTACACCTTC.

The chain links TRBV19 to TRBJ1-1; D not certain. The germline gives CDR1 LNHDA, CDR2 SQIVND (reference sequence). This CDR3 has 14 residues. V lost 6 bases to trimming and J lost 3 bases, with 14 bases between them. The CDR3 loop reads CASSLNIEHTEAFF. The CDR3 DNA follows: TGTGCCAGTAGCCTCAATATTGAGCACACTGAAGCTTTCTTT.

The CDR3 loop reads CASSLGSSYNSPLHF. CDR3 in DNA: TGTGCCAGCAGCTTGGGCAGCTCCTATAATTCACCCCTCCACTTT. The rearrangement links TRBV5-6 to TRBJ1-6, with D unresolved. With 0 bases removed from V and 0 bases from J, the gap between germline ends came to 4 bases. The CDR3 extends over 15 amino acids. CDR1 SGHDT and CDR2 YYEEEE come from the germline V gene.

V gene TRBV4-3 combines with J gene TRBJ2-5; TRBD1 is a possible D gene (5 bases). V was cut by 3 bases and J by 2 bases, with 13 bases left in between. The CDR3 spans 15 residues. CDR1 LGHNA and CDR2 YSLEER come from the germline V gene. The CDR3 DNA reads as TGCGCCAGCAGCCAGGGGCTAGGCTATCAAGAGACCCAGTACTTC. Its translation: CASSQGLGYQETQYF.

The rearrangement links TRBV6-6 to TRBJ2-1, with D possibly being TRBD2 (6 bases). Per germline, CDR1 MNHNY and CDR2 SVGAGI (reference sequence). Trimming stripped 3 bases from V and 4 bases from J, with 16 bases between. The CDR3 spans 16 residues. The CDR3 region has the DNA TGTGCCAGCAGTTATGGGGAGGTGGGACTTTACAATGAGCAGTTCTTC. This sequence encodes CASSYGEVGLYNEQFF.

The rearrangement joins TRBV28 to TRBJ2-7; 8 nucleotides line up with TRBD1. From germline, CDR1 is MDHEN and CDR2 SYDVKM. The CDR3 sequence is 22 residues long. Trimming took 3 bases from V and 3 from J; bases not matched to a gene: 28. The CDR3, as DNA: TGTGCCAGCAGTTTCCCAAGGGACAGGCGACGCTTAGCGAATACAGGACGCTACGAGCAGTACTTC. This translates into CASSFPRDRRRLANTGRYEQYF.

The chain uses TRBV15 and TRBJ1-1, with D unclear. Germline CDR1 LNHNV, CDR2 YYDKDF (reference sequence). Trimming took 5 bases from V and 0 from J, leaving 7 bases between them. CDR3 size: 13 residues. For the CDR3, the DNA is TGTGCCACCAGCTACGGTTTGAACACTGAAGCTTTCTTT. This gives the protein CATSYGLNTEAFF. Complete variable domain (other parts from reference TRBV15 and TRBJ1-1): DAMVIQNPRYQVTQFGKPVTLSCSQTLNHNVMYWYQQKSSQAPKLLFHYYDKDFNNEADTPDNFQSRRPNTSFCFLDIRSPGLGDTAMYLCATSYGLNTEAFFGQGTRLTVV.